The clone carrying this TCR beta chain was recorded only once. The protocol was immunoSEQ multiplex PCR, while the TCRdb copy is restricted to in-frame clones and leaves out a portion. The sample includes roughly 150,000 clones, about 85% of them seen just once. This sample was included in a study of blood T cell repertoires in COVID-19. Overall study: Both acute and convalescent COVID-19 samples were obtained from the United States, Italy and Spain. T cells, B-cell-depleted T cells, or PBMCs provided the cDNA or gDNA that served as material.

Per germline, CDR1 SGHDN and CDR2 FVKESK. The CDR3 is made up of 16 amino acids. The V end lost 0 bases, the J end lost 2 bases, and 11 bases lay between the germline ends. Seattle patients were enrolled during active infection and followed longitudinally. Sequenced input: peripheral blood. The sequence was obtained from a woman aged 60-70 years with COVID-19, enrolled during active disease. The chain combines TRBV14 with TRBJ1-3; possible D gene TRBD1, 6 bases. The CDR3 region is CASSQEHGGTGNTIYF. The CDR3 DNA reads as TGTGCCAGCAGCCAAGAACATGGGGGCACTGGAAACACCATATATTTT.